This record covers a single TCR beta chain. V lost 2 bases and J lost 2, with 8 bases in between. From germline, CDR1 is SGHRS and CDR2 YFSETQ. The CDR3 has 13 amino acids. Measured with immunoSEQ multiplex PCR; TCRdb has only the in-frame clones, and not every one. The sample contains a few hundred thousand clones, approximately 86% of which appear only once. This entry belongs to a study of blood T cell repertoires in COVID-19. This receptor was obtained from a woman between 55 and 75 years old with COVID-19, enrolled during active disease. The chain joins TRBV5-1 to TRBJ2-7; possibly TRBD1 for D (5 bases). Specimen: peripheral blood. The DNA for the CDR3 is TGCGCCAGCAGCTTAGACAGTACCTACGAGCAGTACTTC. It is translated as CASSLDSTYEQYF.